The TCR beta chain under discussion was sequenced for a study of OX40 agonist ivuxolimab in advanced cancers. Across the study: Ivuxolimab was delivered to patients intravenously every 2 weeks at doses spanning 0.01 to 10 mg/kg. Eligibility admitted prior anti-PD-1, anti-PD-L1 or anti-CTLA-4 therapy; roughly 37% had some.

V lost 5 bases to trimming and J lost 0 bases; unmatched junction nucleotides: 4. The germline V gene has CDR1 SGHTA and CDR2 FQGNSA. The CDR3 spans 14 residues. Sequencing was performed with immunoSEQ multiplex PCR; in TCRdb, only in-frame clones are kept and a portion is missing. This table has tens of thousands of clones, around 79% appearing once. Study-level findings and limits: Some nonresponders additionally presented with little normalized T-cell clonal expansion. Averaging showed that CD8+ T cells had more expanded clones than CD4+ did.

Regarding this clone: What it binds is unknown.

The rearrangement uses TRBV7-2 and TRBJ2-7; TRBD2 matches at 7 bases. This sequence originates from an adult with an advanced solid tumor such as melanoma, head and neck, liver or kidney cancer. The sample consisted of CD4+ or CD8+ T cells sorted from blood, taken in a trial of the OX40 agonist ivuxolimab. The chain's CDR3 is CASSPGGSSYEQYF. The CDR3 nucleotides are TGTGCCAGCAGCCCGGGGGGTAGCTCCTACGAGCAGTACTTC.